The entry below describes one T cell receptor (beta chain). As yet, its antigen is unknown. The data were obtained in a study of regulatory T cells in long-lasting Graves disease. Construction of TCR beta libraries relied on iRepertoire HTBI primers and on Arm-PCR targeting CDR3 regions. Each CDR3 protein gets one entry after TCRdb re-called the multiplex PCR reads with MiXCR. The table has roughly 360,000 distinct CDR3 sequences, approximately 25% seen once; the top ten hold approximately 27%. Study findings and constraints: Favored usage of TRBV28, TRBJ1-2 and TRBJ2-5 was recorded in persistent disease. Relative to new patients (roughly 970), persistent patients exhibited greater sharing of public clonotypes (about 3,000).

Time point noted: persistent/refractory GD, antithyroid drugs over 5 years with positive TRAb. PBMC-derived RNA was used for the TCR library. An endocrinology department in Xi'an, China, recruited the patients. Germline V CDR1 and CDR2: SQVTM, ANQGSEA. With V trimmed by 1 base and J by 4 bases, 0 bases remained unmatched. The CDR3 loop spans 13 amino acids. The V and J genes are TRBV29-1 and TRBJ2-1; 8 bases match TRBD2. This sequence originates from a woman aged 35 to 49 with Graves disease. Sequenced here: peripheral blood mononuclear cells (PBMCs), sampled when the disease was refractory, from a patient treated with antithyroid drugs. The CDR3 is CSVEGLAYNEQFF. CDR3 in DNA: TGCAGCGTTGAAGGACTAGCGTACAATGAGCAGTTCTTC.